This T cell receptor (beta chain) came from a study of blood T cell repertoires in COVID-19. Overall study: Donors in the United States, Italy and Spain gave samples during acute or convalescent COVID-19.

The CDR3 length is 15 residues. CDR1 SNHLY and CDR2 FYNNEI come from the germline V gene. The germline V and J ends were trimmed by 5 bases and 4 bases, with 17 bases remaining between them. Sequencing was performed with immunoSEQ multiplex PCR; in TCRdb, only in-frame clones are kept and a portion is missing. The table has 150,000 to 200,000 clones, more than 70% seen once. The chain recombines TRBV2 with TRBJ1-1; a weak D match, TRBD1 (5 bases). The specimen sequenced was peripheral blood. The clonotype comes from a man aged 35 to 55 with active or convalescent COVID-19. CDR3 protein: CASSQDRGGGTEAFF. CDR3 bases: TGTGCCAGCAGTCAAGACCGGGGGGGAGGCACTGAAGCTTTCTTT.